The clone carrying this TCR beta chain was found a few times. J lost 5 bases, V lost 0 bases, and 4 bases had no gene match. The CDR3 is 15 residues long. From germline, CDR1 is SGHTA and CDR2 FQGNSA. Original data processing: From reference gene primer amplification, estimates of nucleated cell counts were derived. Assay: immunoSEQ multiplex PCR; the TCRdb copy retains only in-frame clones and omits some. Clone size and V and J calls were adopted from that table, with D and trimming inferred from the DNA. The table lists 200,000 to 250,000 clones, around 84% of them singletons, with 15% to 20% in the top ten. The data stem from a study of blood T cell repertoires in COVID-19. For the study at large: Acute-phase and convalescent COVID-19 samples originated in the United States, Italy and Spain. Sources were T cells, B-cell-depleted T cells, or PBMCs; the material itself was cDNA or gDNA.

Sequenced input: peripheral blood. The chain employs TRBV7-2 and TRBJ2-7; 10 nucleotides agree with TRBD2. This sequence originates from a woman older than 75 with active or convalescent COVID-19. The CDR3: CASSLASSGGNEQYF. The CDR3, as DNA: TGTGCCAGCAGCTTAGCGTCTAGCGGGGGTAACGAGCAGTACTTC. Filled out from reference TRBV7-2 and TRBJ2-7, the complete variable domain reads GAGVSQSPSNKVTEKGKDVELRCDPISGHTALYWYRQSLGQGLEFLIYFQGNSAPDKSGLPSDRFSAERTGGSVSTLTIQRTQQEDSAVYLCASSLASSGGNEQYFGPGTRLTVT.